The entry below gives a single TCR beta chain sequence along with its context. This entry comes from a study of blood T cell repertoires in COVID-19. Study-wide background: From T cells, B-cell-depleted T cells, or PBMCs came the material, which was cDNA or gDNA.

TCRdb's table, derived via immunoSEQ multiplex PCR, lists solely in-frame clones and lacks some. The sample consists of 260,000 or so clones, approximately 80% of them appearing once. The CDR3 runs to 15 residues. Per the germline V gene, CDR1 is SGHRS and CDR2 is YFSETQ. The ends lost 4 bases at V and 2 bases at J; junction bases unmatched: 4. This clonotype was obtained from a human donor in a cohort sampled during active COVID-19. The source material was peripheral blood. The rearrangement joins TRBV5-1 to TRBJ2-3; 10 bases are a match to TRBD2. Here the CDR3 reads CASSTSGVNTDTQYF. The CDR3 coding sequence is TGCGCCAGCAGCACTAGCGGGGTTAACACAGATACGCAGTATTTT.